The clone carrying this T cell receptor beta chain occurred many times. Amplified TCR beta CDR3 regions derived from RNA transcripts. When the TCR CDR3 underwent first-round RT-PCR, the HTBI primer set was used. TCRdb re-analysed the multiplex PCR reads in MiXCR, keeping a single row per CDR3 protein. The profile covers hundreds of thousands of distinct CDR3 sequences, with around 15% appearing a single time and about 29% taken by the ten largest. Uncontrolled infection, other autoimmune disease, pregnancy or lactation disqualified patients from enrolment. Isolation of PBMCs was performed on approximately 10 ml fresh peripheral blood. This CDR3 spans 14 amino acids. The V gene lost 0 bases and the J gene lost 2 bases, with 10 bases spanning the gap. Germline assignment: CDR1 DFQATT and CDR2 SNEGSKA (reference sequence). This record belongs to a study of T cells in Graves' hyperthyroidism and ophthalmopathy.

The sample comprised blood. V usage is TRBV20-1 and J usage is TRBJ1-2; D gene ambiguous. This clonotype was obtained from a woman aged 18-29 years with Graves' ophthalmopathy. The DNA of the CDR3 is TGCAGTGCTAGAGATCGGACGGTAAACTATGGCTACACCTTC. Residues: CSARDRTVNYGYTF.